These 23 T cell receptor beta chains originate from one sample sequenced in a study of OX40 agonist ivuxolimab in advanced cancers. TCRdb keeps only in-frame clones here, not all; method: immunoSEQ multiplex PCR. The top ten clones hold around 0.26% of a sample with some 85,000 clones, around 87% of them seen once. Sequenced material: CD4+ or CD8+ T cells sorted from blood, taken in a trial of the OX40 agonist ivuxolimab. The receptors here all came from an adult with an advanced solid tumor such as melanoma, head and neck, liver or kidney cancer.

The V gene is TRBV4-3, the J gene TRBJ2-5; tentatively, D is TRBD2 (5 bases). The CDR3 is 13 amino acids. CDR1 and CDR2 from the germline V gene are LGHNA and YSLEER. The V end lost 8 bases, the J end lost 1 base, and 11 bases lay between the germline ends. CDR3 region: CASDGEFQETQYF. The DNA for the CDR3 is TGCGCCAGCGACGGGGAGTTCCAAGAGACCCAGTACTTC.

This clone was picked up a small number of times. The chain employs TRBV2 and TRBJ1-2; TRBD1 might be the D (6 bases). V was pared by 4 bases and J by 4 bases, with 10 bases between. CDR1 is SNHLY and CDR2 is FYNNEI in the germline V gene. The CDR3 loop spans 13 amino acids. This CDR3 reads CASSGTAGYGYTF. The CDR3 nucleotides are TGTGCCAGCAGTGGGACAGCGGGCTATGGCTACACCTTC.

This clone was detected once. This chain uses TRBV9 with TRBJ2-1, with TRBD2 identical over 10 bases. CDR1 and CDR2 from the germline V gene are SGDLS and YYNGEE. The CDR3 is 17 amino acids. The V and J ends lost 2 bases and 7 bases, in that order; junction bases with no gene match: 12. The CDR3 DNA sequence: TGTGCCAGCAGCGTGTACACAGCGGGAGGGCCCCTAAATGAGCAGTTCTTC. It translates to CASSVYTAGGPLNEQFF.

CDR3 loop: CASRGGYNEQFF. Written as DNA, the CDR3 is TGTGCCAGTAGGGGAGGCTACAATGAGCAGTTCTTC. This chain uses TRBV19 with TRBJ2-1, with a possible D match to TRBD2 (6 bases). The length of the CDR3 is 12 residues. V dropped 6 bases and J dropped 3 bases, with 6 bases sitting between them. Germline CDR1 reads LNHDA; CDR2 reads SQIVND (reference sequence).

The V gene is TRBV2, the J gene TRBJ1-2; perhaps TRBD1 as D (6 bases). In germline, CDR1 is SNHLY, CDR2 FYNNEI. The CDR3 is 11 residues long. V lost 9 bases and J 4 bases, leaving 9 bases between the germline ends. The CDR3 DNA reads as TGTGCCAGTAGGACAGCCTATGGCTACACCTTC. This sequence encodes CASRTAYGYTF.

This clone was found once. The V gene is TRBV7-9, the J gene TRBJ2-7, with D possibly TRBD2 on 6 matching bases. The CDR3 contains 16 residues. Per germline, CDR1 SEHNR and CDR2 FQNEAQ (reference sequence). V gave up 5 bases and J gave up 0 bases, with 17 bases separating them. In DNA, the CDR3 is TGTGCCAGCAGCCCGGTCCGTGGAGGGGTCTCCTACGAGCAGTACTTC. This translates into CASSPVRGGVSYEQYF.

Notes on this clone: The sample contains more than one DNA sequence encoding this CDR3. The chain couples TRBV6-6 to TRBJ2-3; possibly TRBD1 or TRBD2 for D (5 bases each). CDR1 is MNHNY, CDR2 SVGAGI, per germline (reference sequence). The CDR3 contains 13 residues. Trimming left V 7 bases short and J 3 bases short, with 11 bases between. The DNA of the CDR3 is TGTGCCAGCAATAGAGGGGTAACAGATACGCAGTATTTT. This sequence encodes CASNRGVTDTQYF.

This chain connects TRBV7-9 to TRBJ1-1; D is unclear. The ends were cut back, 1 base at V and 1 base at J, with 10 bases in the middle. CDR3 size: 15 residues. The germline CDR1 and CDR2 sequences are SEHNR and FQNEAQ (reference sequence). For the CDR3, the DNA is TGTGCCAGCAGCTTAGTTATTTCGGGGAACACTGAAGCTTTCTTT. As protein: CASSLVISGNTEAFF.

J is TRBJ2-1 and V is TRBV28; 9 positions agree with TRBD1. CDR1 and CDR2 (germline): MDHEN, SYDVKM. V trimming: 10 bases; J trimming: 6 bases; junction bases outside the gene matches: 7. The CDR3 is 13 residues long. The CDR3 DNA is TGTGCCAATAGGGACAGGGAAGGCAATGAGCAGTTCTTC. Protein: CANRDREGNEQFF.

The chain uses TRBV29-1 and TRBJ2-2; tentative D call: TRBD1 (6 bases). Germline V gives CDR1 SQVTM, CDR2 ANQGSEA. This CDR3 is built from 14 residues. V was clipped by 6 bases and J by 0 bases, with 11 bases between them. In DNA form, the CDR3 reads TGCAGCGTGTCACAGGGTGCGAACACCGGGGAGCTGTTTTTT. Amino acid sequence: CSVSQGANTGELFF.

The chain employs TRBV5-1 and TRBJ1-1; D remains unclear. Germline CDR1 SGHRS, CDR2 YFSETQ. V shed 2 bases and J shed 4 bases, with 9 bases lying between them. The length of the CDR3 is 13 residues. This CDR3 is CASSFTTVTEAFF. CDR3 DNA sequence: TGCGCCAGCAGCTTTACAACAGTCACTGAAGCTTTCTTT.

The chain combines TRBV5-4 with TRBJ1-2, with D possibly TRBD1 on 6 matching bases. Germline V gene lookup returns CDR1 SGHNT and CDR2 YYREEE (reference sequence). The CDR3 sequence is 15 residues long. The V end lost 0 bases, the J end lost 4 bases, and 13 bases lay between the germline ends. CDR3 nucleotide sequence: TGTGCCAGCAGCTTGGGTTCACAGGGCCTCTATGGCTACACCTTC. Residues: CASSLGSQGLYGYTF. The entire variable domain, with the rest obtained from reference TRBV5-4 and TRBJ1-2, is as follows: ETGVTQSPTHLIKTRGQQVTLRCSSQSGHNTVSWYQQALGQGPQFIFQYYREEENGRGNFPPRFSGLQFPNYSSELNVNALELDDSALYLCASSLGSQGLYGYTFGSGTRLTVV.

The chain is built from TRBV7-2 and TRBJ2-7; TRBD2 agrees at 7 bases. This CDR3 is built from 13 residues. Looked up from germline, CDR1 is SGHTA and CDR2 is FQGNSA. The V segment lost 4 bases and the J segment 3 bases; nucleotides outside the gene matches: 3. In nucleotides, the CDR3 is TGTGCCAGCAGCTCTGGGGGGGGCTACGAGCAGTACTTC. This encodes CASSSGGGYEQYF.

The chain recombines TRBV5-4 with TRBJ2-5; 14 positions agree with TRBD2. The CDR3 runs to 17 residues. The V and J ends lost 4 bases and 5 bases, in that order; junction bases with no gene match: 10. Germline V lookup: CDR1 SGHNT, CDR2 YYREEE (reference sequence). The DNA of the CDR3 is TGTGCCAGCAGCCGGACTAGCGGGAGGTCGGGGGGGGAGACCCAGTACTTC. Translated, it gives CASSRTSGRSGGETQYF.

The V gene is TRBV7-8, the J gene TRBJ1-3; 7 bases match TRBD1. The germline CDR1 and CDR2 sequences are SGHVS and FQNEAQ. This CDR3 is 17 amino acids long. The junction had 9 bases not matched to a gene; V was cut back by 1 base and J by 3 bases. CDR3 bases: TGTGCCAGCAGCTTAGTTGTCGGGACAGCGGTTGGAAACACCATATATTTT. Amino acid sequence: CASSLVVGTAVGNTIYF.

The rearrangement links TRBV7-3 to TRBJ2-2; D is undetermined. Germline assignment: CDR1 SGHTA and CDR2 FQGTGA. The CDR3 totals 13 residues. The germline V and J ends were trimmed by 1 base and 4 bases, with 4 bases remaining between them. The CDR3 coding sequence is TGTGCCAGCAGCTTAAACCCCACCGGGGAGCTGTTTTTT. Protein sequence: CASSLNPTGELFF.

This clone has a handful of counts. This chain links TRBV7-6 with TRBJ1-1, with D uncertain. The CDR3 sequence is 13 residues long. The V end was cut by 6 bases, the J end by 3 bases, with 11 bases between. Per the germline V gene, CDR1 is SGHVS and CDR2 is FNYEAQ. The CDR3: CASRAGIDTEAFF. The DNA of the CDR3 is TGTGCCAGCAGAGCGGGGATAGACACTGAAGCTTTCTTT.

This chain connects TRBV18 to TRBJ2-3; D remains ambiguous. With 0 bases removed from V and 6 bases from J, the gap between germline ends came to 16 bases. Germline CDR1 is KGHSH and CDR2 is LQKENI. CDR3 length: 16 residues. CDR3 residues: CASSPPPLWAVDTQYF. As DNA, the CDR3 is TGTGCCAGCTCACCACCCCCACTCTGGGCGGTGGATACGCAGTATTTT.

In its sample, this clone was seen a few times. V usage is TRBV4-2 and J usage is TRBJ1-1, with D possibly matching TRBD1 (6 bases). The V gene lost 1 base and the J gene lost 4 bases, with 13 bases spanning the gap. The CDR3 is made up of 15 amino acids. Germline V gene sequence: CDR1 LGHNA, CDR2 YNFKEQ. CDR3 nucleotides: TGTGCCAGCAGCCAAGGGCTGGGAGGGGGCACTGAAGCTTTCTTT. As protein: CASSQGLGGGTEAFF.

This clone was recorded only once. This chain links TRBV6-5 with TRBJ1-1, with TRBD1 matching 7 bases. Per the germline V gene, CDR1 is MNHEY and CDR2 is SVGAGI. The CDR3 length is 15 residues. V lost 8 bases and J lost 5; bases outside the gene matches: 14. CDR3 nucleotides: TGTGCCAGCCGGCGGCAGGGGGGAACACGGACTGAAGCTTTCTTT. This translates into CASRRQGGTRTEAFF.

The rearrangement uses TRBV11-3 and TRBJ1-1, with TRBD1 matching over 8 bases. Germline-derived CDR1 and CDR2 are SGHNT and YENEEA. The V segment lost 3 bases and the J segment 5 bases; nucleotides outside the gene matches: 8. CDR3 length: 15 residues. The CDR3 nucleotides are TGTGCCAGCAGCTTTGGACAGGGTTCAGCTACTGAAGCTTTCTTT. It is translated as CASSFGQGSATEAFF. Filled out from reference TRBV11-3 and TRBJ1-1, the complete variable domain reads EAGVVQSPRYKIIEKKQPVAFWCNPISGHNTLYWYLQNLGQGPELLIRYENEEAVDDSQLPKDRFSAERLKGVDSTLKIQPAELGDSAVYLCASSFGQGSATEAFFGQGTRLTVV.

This chain uses TRBV10-3 with TRBJ2-7; D uncertain. Per the germline V gene, CDR1 is ENHRY and CDR2 is SYGVKD. The CDR3 consists of 13 residues. V lost 4 bases to trimming and J lost 2 bases, with 9 bases between them. CDR3: CAISAPPPYEQYF. DNA of the CDR3: TGTGCCATCAGTGCCCCGCCCCCCTACGAGCAGTACTTC.

V and J are TRBV5-5 and TRBJ2-7; TRBD1 is a possible D gene (6 bases). Germline lookup yields CDR1 SGHKS and CDR2 YYEKEE (reference sequence). The CDR3 length is 13 residues. The ends were cut back, 4 bases at V and 2 bases at J, with 10 bases in the middle. CDR3 amino acids: CASSGTPTYEQYF. The CDR3 bases are TGTGCCAGCAGCGGGACACCTACCTACGAGCAGTACTTC.